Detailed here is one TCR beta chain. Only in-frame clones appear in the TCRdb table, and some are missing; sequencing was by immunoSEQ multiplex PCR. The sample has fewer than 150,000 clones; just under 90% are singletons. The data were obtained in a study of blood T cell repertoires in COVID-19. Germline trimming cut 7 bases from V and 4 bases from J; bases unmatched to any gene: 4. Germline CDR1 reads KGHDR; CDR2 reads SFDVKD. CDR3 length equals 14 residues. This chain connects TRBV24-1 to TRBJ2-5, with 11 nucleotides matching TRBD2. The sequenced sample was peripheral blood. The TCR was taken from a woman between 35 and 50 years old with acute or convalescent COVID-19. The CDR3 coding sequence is TGTGCCACCAGAACTAGCGGGGGTAGAGAGACCCAGTACTTC. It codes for CATRTSGGRETQYF.